These T cell receptor beta chains were read from a single sample in a study of blood T cell repertoires in COVID-19. Profiled with immunoSEQ multiplex PCR; TCRdb holds only in-frame clones, not every one. The repertoire holds approximately 300,000 clones, with 70% to 90% as singletons. Input material: peripheral blood. These receptors all come from a human donor with COVID-19, enrolled during active disease. The donor label of this sample is uncertain. CDR3s include the opening cysteine and the closing phenylalanine or tryptophan. A D gene is named only where the DNA matches it firmly. Some rows have no size entry. The others give once, few or many, or a class for an expanded clone.

once NA TRBJ2-1 TRBV27 CASSLSSGDTYNEQFF TGTGCCAGCAGTTTATCTTCAGGGGATACCTACAATGAGCAGTTCTTC
NA TRBD1 TRBJ1-1 TRBV5-1 CASSLDQGDTEAFF TGCGCCAGCAGCTTGGACCAGGGGGACACTGAAGCTTTCTTT
NA NA TRBJ2-1 TRBV7-9 CASSPLGGQGLSYNEQFF TGTGCCAGCAGCCCGCTGGGTGGTCAGGGTCTTTCCTACAATGAGCAGTTCTTC
NA TRBD1 TRBJ1-4 TRBV30 CAWSSTGVDEKLFF TGTGCCTGGAGTTCCACAGGGGTGGATGAAAAACTGTTTTTT
few NA TRBJ1-1 TRBV12-2 CASRLGQGAMNTEAFF TGTGCAAGTCGCTTAGGACAAGGTGCTATGAACACTGAAGCTTTCTTT
few NA TRBJ2-1 TRBV18 CASSGSGADEQFF TGTGCCAGCTCCGGATCAGGGGCGGATGAGCAGTTCTTC
few NA TRBJ1-5 TRBV7-2 CASSFAGTSNQPQHF TGTGCCAGCAGCTTCGCCGGGACAAGTAATCAGCCCCAGCATTTT
NA TRBD2 TRBJ2-1 TRBV30 CAWRGQGRLAGNEQFF TGTGCCTGGAGAGGTCAGGGTCGACTAGCGGGAAATGAGCAGTTCTTC
NA NA TRBJ1-6 TRBV6-5 CASRSEGSDSPLHF TGTGCCAGCCGCTCCGAGGGTTCTGACTCACCCCTCCACTTT
NA NA TRBJ1-1 TRBV5-1 CASSWGGNTEAFF TGCGCCAGCAGTTGGGGAGGCAACACTGAAGCTTTCTTT
NA NA TRBJ2-6 TRBV3-1/TRBV3-2 CASSRMGGTGANVLTF TGTGCCAGCAGCCGGATGGGAGGAACTGGGGCCAACGTCCTGACTTTC
NA NA TRBJ2-5 TRBV19 CASSIQRAGGQETQYF TGTGCCAGTAGTATTCAGCGCGCTGGAGGGCAAGAGACCCAGTACTTC
NA TRBD1 TRBJ2-7 TRBV7-8 CASSSGTGVISYEQYF TGTGCCAGCAGCTCCGGGACAGGGGTTATCAGTTACGAGCAGTACTTC
NA NA TRBJ1-1 TRBV18 CASSQGRATEAFF TGTGCCAGCTCACAGGGGAGGGCCACTGAAGCTTTCTTT
many TRBD1 TRBJ1-6 TRBV27 CASSLRTGGGAPLHF TGTGCCAGCAGTTTACGGACAGGGGGTGGTGCACCCCTCCACTTT
NA NA TRBJ2-1 TRBV7-2 CASSPPARTNGQFF TGTGCCAGCAGCCCCCCGGCTAGGACAAATGGGCAGTTCTTC
NA NA TRBJ2-1 TRBV19 CASRGLRARSGNEQFF TGTGCCAGTAGAGGATTGAGGGCACGGAGCGGGAATGAGCAGTTCTTC
few NA TRBJ2-7 TRBV21-1 CASSKARTSGTETYEQYF TGTGCCAGCAGCAAAGCGCGGACTAGCGGGACGGAGACCTACGAGCAGTACTTC
few NA TRBJ1-3 TRBV6-2/TRBV6-3 CASSYSRSGNTIYF TGTGCCAGCAGTTACTCCAGGTCTGGAAACACCATATATTTT
NA NA TRBJ1-2 TRBV28 CASNSGTPNYGYTF TGTGCCAGCAACTCCGGGACTCCTAACTATGGCTACACCTTC
NA TRBD2 TRBJ2-1 TRBV19 CASSPRLAGGIASDEQFF TGTGCCAGTAGTCCACGACTAGCGGGAGGAATAGCTTCGGATGAGCAGTTCTTC
NA TRBD1 TRBJ1-1 TRBV5-1 CASSLEAGGTEAFF TGCGCCAGCAGCTTAGAGGCAGGGGGCACTGAAGCTTTCTTT
NA TRBD1 TRBJ1-6 TRBV6-5 CASSYSKGGSSPLHF TGTGCCAGCAGTTACTCGAAAGGGGGCAGTTCACCCCTCCACTTT
NA TRBD2 TRBJ2-4 TRBV5-1 CASSLEQAGGPPNIQYF TGCGCCAGCAGCTTGGAACAAGCGGGAGGGCCCCCAAACATTCAGTACTTC
NA NA TRBJ1-5 TRBV7-2 CASSFSGSNQPQHF TGTGCCAGCAGCTTCTCGGGTAGCAATCAGCCCCAGCATTTT
NA TRBD1 TRBJ1-2 TRBV6-2/TRBV6-3 CASSYQSGGDYGYTF TGTGCCAGCAGTTACCAGTCAGGGGGCGACTATGGCTACACCTTC
NA TRBD2 TRBJ2-1 TRBV19 CASSDTGTSGYNEQFF TGTGCCAGTAGTGACACCGGGACTAGCGGATACAATGAGCAGTTCTTC
NA NA TRBJ2-7 TRBV6-5 CASSRTASYEQYF TGTGCCAGCAGTCGGACAGCCTCCTACGAGCAGTACTTC
NA TRBD1 TRBJ2-1 TRBV5-4 CASSWEQGAYNEQFF TGTGCCAGCAGCTGGGAACAGGGGGCCTACAATGAGCAGTTCTTC
few NA TRBJ2-7 TRBV19 CASAQQGYEQYF TGTGCCAGTGCTCAACAGGGCTACGAGCAGTACTTC
NA NA TRBJ2-6 TRBV7-8 CASSLVQGTGANVLTF TGTGCCAGCAGCTTAGTCCAGGGTACCGGGGCCAACGTCCTGACTTTC